Below, 17 T cell receptor beta chains from the same sample are listed, as sequenced in a study of shared clonotypes between healthy human individuals. Profiling relied on immunoSEQ multiplex PCR, and the TCRdb table lists in-frame clones only, not all of them. The sample has 2 million to 2.5 million clones; 90% to 97% are singletons. The sequenced sample consisted of naive CD4+ T cells sorted from blood. Subset described: CD45RA+ positively selected. The source is a man aged 18 to 29 in good health.

The rearrangement joins TRBV28 to TRBJ1-5; D is unresolved. The germline V gene encodes CDR1 MDHEN and CDR2 SYDVKM. V lost 7 bases, J lost 7 bases, and 8 bases lay in between. CDR3 length equals 11 residues. The CDR3 spells CASMGFQPQHF. CDR3 in DNA: TGTGCCAGCATGGGGTTCCAGCCCCAGCATTTT.

The rearrangement uses TRBV6-1 and TRBJ1-1; D not certain. This CDR3 has 12 residues. Trimming shortened V by 4 bases and J by 3 bases, and 6 bases separated the two germline ends. Germline loops: CDR1 MNHNS, CDR2 SASEGT. The DNA for the CDR3 is TGTGCCAGCAGTGCGGGCGACACTGAAGCTTTCTTT. This translates into CASSAGDTEAFF.

The chain couples TRBV2 to TRBJ1-4; D gene unclear. V was pared by 8 bases and J by 8 bases, with 9 bases between. Germline lookup yields CDR1 SNHLY and CDR2 FYNNEI. The length of the CDR3 is 11 residues. The CDR3 sequence: CASVLREKLFF. The DNA for the CDR3 is TGTGCCAGCGTCCTGAGAGAAAAACTGTTTTTT.

In regard to this clone: The sample has other DNA sequences that encode this CDR3 too. In nucleotides, the CDR3 is TGTGCCAGCAGCGTCAGGGGTAGCTCCTACGAGCAGTACTTC. Translated: CASSVRGSSYEQYF. The chain carries TRBV5-4 and TRBJ2-7; the D gene is possibly TRBD1 (6 bases). The germline V and J ends were trimmed by 4 bases and 0 bases, with 11 bases remaining between them. The CDR3 runs to 14 residues. The germline gives CDR1 SGHNT, CDR2 YYREEE (reference sequence).

This chain joins TRBV28 and TRBJ2-5; D remains ambiguous. The CDR3 is made up of 13 amino acids. V was shortened by 3 bases and J by 5 bases, with 10 bases between the two germline ends. CDR1 MDHEN and CDR2 SYDVKM come from the germline V gene. This CDR3 reads CASSFGSLETQYF. CDR3 nucleotide sequence: TGTGCCAGCAGTTTCGGGTCCCTCGAGACCCAGTACTTC.

The CDR3 DNA reads as TGTGCCAGCAGCCTACTAGTAAAGGCTCCCTATGGCTACACCTTC. This sequence encodes CASSLLVKAPYGYTF. The rearrangement joins TRBV9 to TRBJ1-2; no clear D. Per the germline V gene, CDR1 is SGDLS and CDR2 is YYNGEE. This CDR3 has 15 amino acids. V lost 4 bases to trimming and J lost 4 bases, with 17 bases between them. The full variable domain, its missing parts supplied by reference TRBV9 and TRBJ1-2, is DSGVTQTPKHLITATGQRVTLRCSPRSGDLSVYWYQQSLDQGLQFLIQYYNGEERAKGNILERFSAQQFPDLHSELNLSSLELGDSALYFCASSLLVKAPYGYTFGSGTRLTVV.

The chain is built from TRBV4-1 and TRBJ2-5; a possible D gene is TRBD1 (6 bases). Germline assignment: CDR1 MGHRA and CDR2 YSYEKL. CDR3 length: 16 residues. V lost 4 bases to trimming and J lost 2 bases, with 17 bases between them. CDR3 nucleotides: TGCGCCAGCAGCCTGGGACATGGGACGATACAAGAGACCCAGTACTTC. Amino acid sequence: CASSLGHGTIQETQYF.

The chain is built from TRBV5-6 and TRBJ1-2; the D gene is possibly TRBD1 (5 bases). The V gene's germline CDR1 is SGHDT and CDR2 YYEEEE. Between the trimmed V and J ends, which lost 2 bases and 6 bases, there was a span of 14 bases. This CDR3 has 14 residues. The CDR3 loop reads CASSFPSRGDGYTF. Written as DNA, the CDR3 is TGTGCCAGCAGCTTCCCCTCGCGGGGGGATGGCTACACCTTC.

This clone was observed a few times. The chain carries TRBV30 and TRBJ1-5; 7 bases line up with TRBD1. Germline CDR1 and CDR2: GTSNPN and SVGIG (reference sequence). The CDR3 sequence is 14 residues long. V lost 3 bases, J lost 4 bases, and 6 bases stayed unmatched. CDR3 sequence reads: CAWRPPGGNQPQHF. The CDR3, as DNA: TGTGCCTGGAGACCTCCAGGGGGAAATCAGCCCCAGCATTTT.

The rearrangement joins TRBV6-1 to TRBJ1-3; 9 positions match TRBD1. Germline-derived CDR1 and CDR2 are MNHNS and SASEGT. V was clipped by 6 bases and J by 4 bases; unmatched bases: 4. The CDR3 contains 14 residues. CDR3 region: CASRDRGTGNTIYF. The CDR3 DNA is TGTGCCAGCAGGGACAGGGGAACCGGAAACACCATATATTTT.

CDR3 protein: CAWSVRRVRMSTEAFF. DNA for the CDR3: TGTGCCTGGAGTGTACGGAGGGTGAGAATGAGCACTGAAGCTTTCTTT. This sequence joins TRBV30 and TRBJ1-1; no definite D call. V lost 0 bases, J lost 4 bases, and 18 bases lay in between. Germline-derived CDR1 and CDR2 are GTSNPN and SVGIG (reference sequence). This CDR3 region has 16 residues.

The chain couples TRBV5-1 to TRBJ1-2; perhaps TRBD1 as D (6 bases). The CDR3 spans 15 residues. The germline V gene encodes CDR1 SGHRS and CDR2 YFSETQ. The V end was cut by 3 bases, the J end by 4 bases, with 16 bases between. The CDR3: CASSWRTDSTYGYTF. CDR3 DNA: TGCGCCAGCAGCTGGAGGACGGACAGCACCTATGGCTACACCTTC.

The chain joins TRBV6-1 to TRBJ1-5, with a tentative D call TRBD1 (5 bases). Trimming left V 2 bases short and J 2 bases short, with 10 bases between. The CDR3 runs to 15 residues. The germline CDR1 and CDR2 sequences are MNHNS and SASEGT. The CDR3 DNA follows: TGTGCCAGCAGTGAACCGGGAGGGGGCAATCAGCCCCAGCATTTT. Its translation is CASSEPGGGNQPQHF.

J is TRBJ2-1 and V is TRBV9; D perhaps matches TRBD1 (5 bases). Germline V CDR1 and CDR2: SGDLS, YYNGEE. The CDR3 length is 15 residues. Trimming cost V 5 bases and J 4 bases, with 16 bases left between them. CDR3 protein: CASRGDKGNYNEQFF. In nucleotides, the CDR3 is TGTGCCAGCAGAGGAGACAAGGGGAATTACAATGAGCAGTTCTTC.

The V and J genes are TRBV27 and TRBJ1-4, with 8 bases lining up with TRBD1. This CDR3 region has 15 residues. The germline V gene encodes CDR1 MNHEY and CDR2 SMNVEV (reference sequence). Trimming removed 5 bases from V and 6 bases from J; junction bases left unmatched: 8. For the CDR3, the DNA is TGTGCCAGCAGTGGATCACAGGGGGGAGATGAAAAACTGTTTTTT. This codes for CASSGSQGGDEKLFF.

V is TRBV2 and J is TRBJ2-2; D might be TRBD2 (6 bases). V lost 5 bases to trimming and J lost 4 bases, with 11 bases between them. The CDR3 length is 14 residues. The germline CDR1 and CDR2 sequences are SNHLY and FYNNEI. The CDR3 is CASSRDSSTGELFF. The CDR3 nucleotides read TGTGCCAGCAGTAGGGACTCAAGCACCGGGGAGCTGTTTTTT.

This chain uses TRBV5-1 with TRBJ1-3; D call uncertain. The V gene's germline CDR1 is SGHRS and CDR2 YFSETQ. The CDR3 extends over 15 amino acids. V lost 4 bases and J lost 0, with 11 bases in between. In nucleotides, the CDR3 is TGCGCCAGCAGCCCGGACGTAGGCTCTGGAAACACCATATATTTT. As protein: CASSPDVGSGNTIYF.